This TCR beta chain was found in a study of tumor-infiltrating lymphocytes in primary liver carcinoma (dated by TCRdb to 2015 to 2018). In the study overall: Of the five patients (three men and two women, aged 30 to 69 years), four had hepatocellular carcinoma and one had combined HCC and intrahepatic cholangiocarcinoma. Across five regions of each liver tumor, along with adjacent normal tissue and blood, the study brought together TCRbeta repertoire sequencing, expression microarrays and whole-exome sequencing. Technical replicate repertoires showed high reproducibility, with mean shared-clone rates approximately 0.87 and correlation coefficients above 0.98. The five patients had tumors staged T1-T3 N0M0, with maximum diameters ranging from roughly 4.2 to 11 cm. TCRbeta repertoire sequencing covered roughly 35 specimens from 5 patients: around 25 tumor regions, 5 adjacent noncancerous liver tissues and 5 peripheral blood samples. Samples yielded roughly 3.65 to 7.5 million productive TCRbeta reads; read depth did not differ significantly between tissue types.

CDR1 and CDR2 are read off the germline V gene (reference sequence) as DFQATT and SNEGSKA. The CDR3 covers 18 residues, taking in both the cysteine and the phenylalanine. The only DNA kept is the CDR3, 54 bases in frame from the first base. V loses 3 bases of germline sequence and J loses 5 bases, and the interval between the two ends is 28 bases. Without any cell sorting, total RNA and DNA were co-extracted from about 20-30 mg of bulk tissue using the AllPrep DNA/RNA mini kit. Between late 2015 and March 2016, a handful of patients in China with histopathologically diagnosed primary liver carcinoma had surgical resection. Patients had chronic HBV infection and were treatment-naive at sampling. Each fresh piece of tumor and adjacent tissue was cut in two, with one half stored in RNAlater at -80 degrees C and the other half sent for histology. Here is what the overall study found, with its caveats: Because sequencing covered only the TCR beta chain and unpaired alpha chains were not captured, true repertoire diversity is likely underestimated. Since the samples were bulk and unsorted, there was no way to compare CD4+ and CD8+ T cell repertoires. The top 250 clones made up a significantly larger repertoire fraction in tumors than in blood (p = 0.039). Only four or five patients were included in the study, and the authors note that the findings should be validated in a larger study. Repertoire overlap was higher between tumor regions (mean around 35%) than tumor-adjacent (approximately 17%) or tumor-blood (about 15%) pairs, consistent with antigen-driven expansion.

On this clonotype: The target of this receptor is not known. Within one base of it there is no much larger clone, and no base qualities were kept.

Starting from 450 to 500 ng total RNA, TCRbeta-specific cDNA was produced by reverse transcription with a constant-region primer and ProtoScript II reverse transcriptase. Three nested multiplex PCR rounds, following a slightly modified ARM-PCR procedure, were used to build the TCRbeta libraries. Each of the first two PCR rounds ran for about 10 cycles and used multiplex TRBV1-TRBV30 forward primers together with a Cbeta reverse primer. Sample barcodes and Illumina adapters were added in a final 25-cycle PCR with Deep VentR polymerase. Amplicons of 200-500 bp were gel-purified with a QIAquick gel extraction kit before sequencing. TCRbeta amplicons were sequenced on an Illumina HiSeq 2500 with 250-bp paired-end reads. The paper's processing steps were these. To recover full CDR3 sequences, reads were quality-trimmed using Trimmomatic v0.33 and paired reads were then merged using FLASH v1.2.11. V, D and J germline segments were assigned to the rearranged TCRbeta sequences by MiGEC v1.2.1b. Clonotype statistics and Shannon-Wiener diversity indices were computed with VDJtools v1.0.0. Except for diversity analysis, only the 250 most abundant clonotypes of each sample were used in subsequent analyses to reduce sampling bias. The public reads were reprocessed in TCRdb via fastp at Q25 and MiXCR, keeping in-frame beta chains. Every distinct CDR3 protein forms one entry, paired with its most common genes and DNA. It is TCRdb's table, rather than the study itself, that gives the V and J calls and clone size. The sample includes about 37,000 distinct CDR3 sequences, with 75% observed a single time. Approximately 37% of the sample goes to the ten largest clones.

The specimen was tumor-adjacent normal liver tissue. This TCR was recovered from a man aged 40-49 years with primary liver carcinoma and hepatitis B virus infection. In this chain, TRBV20-1 is recombined with TRBJ2-5, with TRBD2 as a weak D call on 5 bases. The CDR3 reads CSARRMRGGRSMRETQYF. In nucleotide form, the sequence is TGCAGTGCTAGGAGAATGCGCGGTGGGAGATCTATGCGGGAGACCCAGTACTTC.